The clone carrying this T cell receptor (beta chain) came up many times. The antigen remains undetermined. TCRdb re-called the multiplex PCR reads through MiXCR, storing one row per CDR3 protein. The sample has under 350,000 distinct CDR3 sequences, more than 30% seen once. The sample is drawn from a study of breast tumors, draining lymph nodes, adjacent tissues. Study-wide results and limits: Tumor repertoires ranked between lymph nodes and nontumor tissue in diversity, with V and J gene preferences. Luminal-like breast cancer showed significantly higher tumor–nontumor repertoire similarity than basal-like. The lymph node origin of tumor T cells was framed as consistent with a hypothesis, not demonstrated.

The CDR3 has 12 amino acids. V lost 4 bases and J 5 bases, leaving 7 bases between the germline ends. Germline CDR1 reads SGHNT; CDR2 reads YENEEA. The lymph nodes were axillary draining lymph nodes from breast cancer patients. The V and J genes are TRBV11-3 and TRBJ2-3; D uncertain. The TCR was taken from a female donor with breast cancer. Some clones in this sample may be carry-over from other donors' samples. Input material: axillary lymph node tissue. The CDR3: CASSSVVDTQYF. CDR3 DNA sequence: TGTGCCAGCAGCTCGGTGGTAGATACGCAGTATTTT.